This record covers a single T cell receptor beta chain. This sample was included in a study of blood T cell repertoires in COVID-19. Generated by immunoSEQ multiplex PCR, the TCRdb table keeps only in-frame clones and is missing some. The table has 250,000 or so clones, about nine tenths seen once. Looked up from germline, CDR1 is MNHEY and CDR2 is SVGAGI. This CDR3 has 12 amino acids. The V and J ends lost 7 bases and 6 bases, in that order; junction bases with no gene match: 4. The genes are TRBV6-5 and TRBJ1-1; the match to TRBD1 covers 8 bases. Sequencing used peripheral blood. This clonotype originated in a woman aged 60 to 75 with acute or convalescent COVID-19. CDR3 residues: CASKTGESEAFF. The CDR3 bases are TGTGCCAGCAAGACAGGGGAGTCTGAAGCTTTCTTT.